One sample yielded the 9 T cell receptor beta chains listed below, sequenced in a study of T-cell reconstitution after alpha-beta-depleted transplantation in children. The library targeted TCRbeta and was prepared with unique molecular identifiers. From the PCR reads, TCRdb called clonotypes with MiXCR, one entry per CDR3 protein. The sample includes about 98,000 distinct CDR3 sequences, under 25% seen only once; the top ten take about a fifth. Here the sequenced sample was PBMCs, taken before TCRalphabeta/CD19-depleted stem cell transplant. These receptors all come from a boy aged 2 to 10 with acute lymphoblastic leukemia, due to receive a stem cell transplant.

This rearrangement joins TRBV10-2 to TRBJ2-1, with D unresolved. CDR1 is WSHSY and CDR2 is SAAADI in the germline V gene. Trimming removed 10 bases at V and 6 bases at J, with 22 bases between. The CDR3 totals 15 residues. CDR3 region: CATLISTRLSNEQFF. The CDR3 DNA sequence: TGCGCCACCCTAATCAGCACGCGGCTCTCCAATGAGCAGTTCTTC.

The J gene is TRBJ2-3, the V gene TRBV25-1; 7 bases match TRBD1. The CDR3 covers 15 residues. Germline CDR1 and CDR2: MGHDK and SYGVNS. Germline trimming cut 4 bases from V and 4 bases from J; bases unmatched to any gene: 8. The CDR3 coding sequence is TGTGCCAGCAGTGGAAGGGGGCTCTTCCCAGATACGCAGTATTTT. Protein product: CASSGRGLFPDTQYF.

This clonotype showed up just a few times. The V call is TRBV7-2, the J call TRBJ2-1, with 8 bases matching TRBD1. V lost 5 bases and J lost 3; bases outside the gene matches: 9. The CDR3 sequence is 16 residues long. Germline V gives CDR1 SGHTA, CDR2 FQGNSA. The DNA for the CDR3 is TGTGCCAGCAGCAGAAGGGACAGGCCCCTCTACAATGAGCAGTTCTTC. This translates into CASSRRDRPLYNEQFF.

This clonotype appeared a few times. CDR3 DNA sequence: TGTGCCAGCAGTTTCGGCCCGATTACGAACACTGAAGCTTTCTTT. This translates into CASSFGPITNTEAFF. The chain combines TRBV5-5 with TRBJ1-1; D gene ambiguous. V was pared by 5 bases and J by 1 base, with 15 bases between. The germline V gene encodes CDR1 SGHKS and CDR2 YYEKEE (reference sequence). The CDR3 consists of 15 residues.

The chain links TRBV7-2 to TRBJ2-1, with a possible D match to TRBD2 (6 bases). CDR3 length: 17 amino acids. Germline V gene lookup returns CDR1 SGHTA and CDR2 FQGNSA. Trimming removed 2 bases from V and 5 bases from J, with 19 bases in between. The CDR3 DNA is TGTGCCAGCAGCTTAAGGTCGACTAGGGTCGGGCACAATGAGCAGTTCTTC. This gives the protein CASSLRSTRVGHNEQFF.

This clonotype was counted only a few times. The chain has TRBV5-1 and TRBJ2-1, with TRBD1 matching 9 bases. CDR3 size: 15 residues. The J segment lost 1 base and the V segment lost 4 bases, leaving 3 bases of the junction unmatched. The germline gives CDR1 SGHRS, CDR2 YFSETQ. The CDR3 region is CASSPGTGSYNEQFF. CDR3 nucleotides: TGCGCCAGCAGCCCCGGGACAGGGTCCTACAATGAGCAGTTCTTC.

The chain is built from TRBV12-3 or TRBV12-4 and TRBJ1-5; 7 bases fit TRBD1. This CDR3 comprises 15 residues. J was trimmed by 5 bases and V by 6 bases; bases with no gene match: 10. The CDR3 reads CASSSRDSNYQPQHF. The CDR3, as DNA: TGTGCCAGCAGCTCCCGGGACAGCAATTATCAGCCCCAGCATTTT.

The V and J genes are TRBV7-6 and TRBJ2-1; D possibly corresponds to TRBD2 (6 bases). This CDR3 comprises 15 residues. The germline V and J ends were trimmed by 5 bases and 2 bases, with 13 bases remaining between them. Germline V lookup: CDR1 SGHVS, CDR2 FNYEAQ. The CDR3 sequence is CASSRDAGTYNEQFF. The DNA for the CDR3 is TGTGCCAGCAGCCGCGACGCGGGGACCTACAATGAGCAGTTCTTC.

The chain combines TRBV5-1 with TRBJ2-2; D not resolved. V shed 0 bases and J shed 4 bases, with 4 bases lying between them. Per the germline V gene, CDR1 is SGHRS and CDR2 is YFSETQ. The CDR3 totals 13 residues. The CDR3 loop reads CASSLGITGELFF. In nucleotides, the CDR3 is TGCGCCAGCAGCTTGGGCATCACCGGGGAGCTGTTTTTT.